This TCR beta chain stems from a study of T-cell memory formation after mild COVID-19. Regarding the study as a whole: Detection of some responders pre-infection suggested pre-existing cross-reactive memory T cells participated. Clones contracting day 15 to 85 were balanced CD4/CD8; later expanders leaned CD4+.

TCRdb redid the calling of the 5' RACE reads with MiXCR, one entry per CDR3 protein. The table has about 120,000 distinct CDR3 sequences, more than 15% seen once. In germline, CDR1 is ENHRY, CDR2 SYGVKD. The CDR3 extends over 13 amino acids. V was clipped by 10 bases and J by 7 bases, with 17 bases between them. With respect to this clonotype: Its antigen remains unknown.

The J gene is TRBJ2-1, the V gene TRBV10-3; D call uncertain. Sequencing was performed on PBMCs or a T cell subset sorted from them (not recorded which). The TCR was taken from an adult woman who had mild COVID-19 (a few samples of this study predate the infection). Cell type and time point are not known. The CDR3 coding sequence is TGTGCCACCTCAGAAGTTAGTAGGAATGAGCAGTTCTTC. It specifies CATSEVSRNEQFF.